These T cell receptor beta chains were read from a single sample in a study of prognosis after radiotherapy for stage I lung cancer. Each CDR3 protein is one row after TCRdb ran MiXCR on the multiplex PCR reads. Of roughly 27,000 distinct CDR3 sequences in the sample, roughly 50% were seen once. Sequencing was performed on PBMCs, taken before or after stereotactic body radiation therapy (not recorded which). The receptor set was obtained from a donor aged 50 or older with non-small cell lung cancer. The CDR3 runs from the conserved cysteine through the conserved F or W. A D gene is named only where the DNA matches it firmly. Clone size is shown for a subset of rows, as once, few, many or a class of expanded clone.

>many|TRBJ1-4|TRBV2|NA
TGTGCCAGCAAAGTGGGAGATTTTAATGAAAAACTGTTTTTT
CASKVGDFNEKLFF
>NA|TRBJ2-2|TRBV12-5|NA
TGCGCTAGTGGGGAGTGTGACACCGAGGAGCTGTTTTTT
CASGECDTEELFF
>once|TRBJ2-2|TRBV6-2/TRBV6-3|NA
TGTGCCAGCAGTAGATCGGCACAGGCGGTCGGTGAGCTGTTTTTT
CASSRSAQAVGELFF
>many|TRBJ2-7|TRBV19|TRBD2
TGTGCCAGTAGTATTGGGCTAGCGGCGGGCTCCTACGAGCAGTACTTC
CASSIGLAAGSYEQYF
>NA|TRBJ1-1|TRBV28|NA
TGTGCCAGCAATATTGCCCTGGGGGGTGTCACTGAAGCTTTCTTT
CASNIALGGVTEAFF
>many|TRBJ2-1|TRBV18|TRBD2
TGTGCCAGCTCACCGCCAACTAGCGGGAGTACGTATGAGCAGTTCTTC
CASSPPTSGSTYEQFF
>many|TRBJ2-1|TRBV12-3/TRBV12-4|NA
TGTGCCAGCAGTGGCGGGGATCCCTACAATGAGCAGTTCTTC
CASSGGDPYNEQFF
>many|TRBJ1-6|TRBV3-1|NA
TGTGCCAGCAGCCATGGCTCCAGGAATTCACCCCTCCACTTT
CASSHGSRNSPLHF
>NA|TRBJ2-2|TRBV6-6|NA
TGTGCCAGCAGTTACTCGTCTATCATCGGGGATCTGTTTTTT
CASSYSSIIGDLFF
>NA|TRBJ2-7|TRBV27|NA
TGTGCCAGCAGTTTTGGGGGGGCTGGCGAGCAGTACTTC
CASSFGGAGEQYF
>NA|TRBJ1-1|TRBV28|NA
TGTGCCATCACAGCCCTGGGCACTGAATCTTTCTTT
CAITALGTESFF
>NA|TRBJ1-5|TRBV20-1|NA
TGCAGTGCTAGTGAGAACTCTCAGCCCCAGCATTTT
CSASENSQPQHF
>many|TRBJ1-1|TRBV27|NA
TGTGCCAGCAGTCCATCCCCCTTTTTTGGAGGCGGATCCACTGAAGCTTTCTTT
CASSPSPFFGGGSTEAFF
>medium-sized|TRBJ1-6|TRBV7-8|NA
TGTGCCAGCAGCTTAGAGGTGACAACGGGGTCACCCCTCCACTTT
CASSLEVTTGSPLHF
>medium-sized|TRBJ1-3|TRBV6-5|NA
TGTGCCAGCAGTTATAACATCCCCGGCTCTGGAAACACCATATATTTT
CASSYNIPGSGNTIYF
>medium-sized|TRBJ1-5|TRBV12-3/TRBV12-4|NA
TGTGCCAGCAGTTTAGGGCAAGCCCAGCCCCAGCATTTT
CASSLGQAQPQHF
>NA|TRBJ2-7|TRBV28|NA
TGTGCCAGCAGTCCCCCGGTACAAGTCTACGAGCAGTACTTC
CASSPPVQVYEQYF
>NA|TRBJ1-1|TRBV6-6|NA
TGTGCCAGCAGTTACTCTTCAGGTTGGGACCATGACTGGACTGAAGCTTTCTTT
CASSYSSGWDHDWTEAFF
>NA|TRBJ1-2|TRBV6-1|NA
TGTGCCAGCACCGCAGTGGTCGCCTATGGCTACACCTTC
CASTAVVAYGYTF
>many|TRBJ2-3|TRBV6-5|NA
TGTGCCAGCAGTTACTCGATTGGGGATACGCAGTATTTT
CASSYSIGDTQYF
>few|TRBJ1-2|TRBV27|TRBD1
TGTGCCAGCAGTTCCTTGACAGGGGAGGATGGCTACACCTTC
CASSSLTGEDGYTF
>NA|TRBJ1-4|TRBV6-1|NA
TGTGCCAGCAACCCAAGAGGCACAGTTAACGAAAAACTGTTTTTT
CASNPRGTVNEKLFF
>many|TRBJ2-5|TRBV27|TRBD2
TGTGCCAGCAGTTCTCAATTCGGACTAGCGGAACCCCGGACCCAGTACTTC
CASSSQFGLAEPRTQYF
>many|TRBJ1-3|TRBV11-2|NA
TGTGCCAGCAGCACCCGGGATCCCTCAAGGGACACCATATATTTT
CASSTRDPSRDTIYF
>many|TRBJ2-3|TRBV20-1|TRBD2
TGCAGTGCTAGGGGAGGGGCCGGAGATACGCAGTATTTT
CSARGGAGDTQYF
>many|TRBJ2-7|TRBV7-2|NA
TGTGCCAGCAGCTTAGGGCGGGGGCAGGGGGGAGAGCAGTACTTC
CASSLGRGQGGEQYF
>NA|TRBJ2-1|TRBV7-9|NA
TGTGCCAGCAGATCGGACACAACCTACAATGAGCAGTTCTTC
CASRSDTTYNEQFF
>many|TRBJ2-5|TRBV19|NA
TGTGCCAGTAGTATGTCGGGAACGGGAGAGACCCAGTACTTC
CASSMSGTGETQYF
>NA|TRBJ2-1|TRBV6-1|NA
TGTGCCAGCAGTGGACTGGGGGTACGGATTTACAATGAGCAGTTCTTC
CASSGLGVRIYNEQFF
>NA|TRBJ2-3|TRBV7-6|TRBD2
TGTGTCGGCAGCCCGACTGGGAGCGGGGGGGCCTCTAGCACAGATACGCAGTATTTT
CVGSPTGSGGASSTDTQYF
>many|TRBJ1-2|TRBV20-1|TRBD1
TGCAGTGCTCGGGACAGGGTCGCGCATGGCTACACCTTC
CSARDRVAHGYTF
>many|TRBJ1-2|TRBV7-9|NA
TGTGCCAGCAGCTTGGTAAGGACAGAGTATGGCTACACCTTC
CASSLVRTEYGYTF
>NA|TRBJ2-1|TRBV15|TRBD2
TGTGCCACCAGCATAGCGGGGACTAGAACCAATGAGCAGTTCTTC
CATSIAGTRTNEQFF
>NA|TRBJ1-2|TRBV9|TRBD1
TGTGCCAGCAGCGTATCATCCCCCAGGGGGCCAGGCTACACCTTC
CASSVSSPRGPGYTF
>many|TRBJ2-1|TRBV29-1|NA
TGCAGCGTTGAAACAGGTCGACACAATGAGCAGTTCTTC
CSVETGRHNEQFF
>many|TRBJ2-1|TRBV7-3|NA
TGTGCCAGCAGCATAACTAGAGCGCTGACTAATGAGCAGTTCTTC
CASSITRALTNEQFF
>medium-sized|TRBJ2-1|TRBV6-1|TRBD1
TGTGCCAGCAGCCCAACAACGGGACAGCGGCAGTTCTTC
CASSPTTGQRQFF
>many|TRBJ1-2|TRBV6-1|NA
TGTGCCAGCAGTGACGGGGGTAAAATCTATGGCTACACCTTC
CASSDGGKIYGYTF
>many|TRBJ2-3|TRBV20-1|NA
TGCAGTGAGCAGACGTTCGATACGCAGTATTTT
CSEQTFDTQYF
>NA|TRBJ2-3|TRBV7-3|NA
TGTGCCAGCAGCTTAACGTCAGTAGATACGCAGTATTTT
CASSLTSVDTQYF
>many|TRBJ2-7|TRBV29-1|TRBD1
TGCAGCGTTGGGGACAGGGGAGCCGAGCAGTACTTC
CSVGDRGAEQYF
>many|TRBJ2-1|TRBV3-1|TRBD2
TGTGCCAGCAGCCCAACTAGCGGGATTTACAATGAGCAGTTCTTC
CASSPTSGIYNEQFF
>few|TRBJ1-5|TRBV5-1|TRBD1
TGCGCCAGCAGCTTGGTGGCTCAGGGGGCGAGGCAGCCCCAGCATTTT
CASSLVAQGARQPQHF
>NA|TRBJ1-1|TRBV30|NA
TGTGCCTGGGAGACAGGCATGAACACTGAAGCTTTCTTT
CAWETGMNTEAFF
>NA|TRBJ2-1|TRBV6-5|NA
TGTGCCAGCAGTTTGACGGGATCGGGATACAATGAGCAGTTCTTC
CASSLTGSGYNEQFF
>once|TRBJ2-1|TRBV6-2/TRBV6-3|TRBD2
TGTGCCAGCAGCCGTACTAGCGGGACAGTAATTTCCTACAATGAGCAGTTCTTC
CASSRTSGTVISYNEQFF
>many|TRBJ2-5|TRBV10-2|NA
TGCGCCAGCAGTGAGTCGTTGGGGACCCAGTACTTC
CASSESLGTQYF
>NA|TRBJ1-3|TRBV6-2/TRBV6-3|NA
TGTTCCAGCAGTTACTTGTCCCGGACCATCGCCGGCTACTCTGGAAACACCATATATTTT
CSSSYLSRTIAGYSGNTIYF
>medium-sized|TRBJ2-1|TRBV7-2|NA
TGTGCCAGCAGCTTAGATCCGGGAAGGTTCAATGAGCAGTTCTTC
CASSLDPGRFNEQFF
>many|TRBJ1-5|TRBV19|NA
TGTGCCAGTAGCCCTCATTGGACGAGCAATCAGCCCCAGCATTTT
CASSPHWTSNQPQHF